Listed here is a single T cell receptor beta chain. This entry belongs to a study of blood T cell repertoires in COVID-19. Study-wide context: Sites in the United States, Italy and Spain provided acute and convalescent COVID-19 samples.

Source study methods: Reference gene primers were amplified, and this amplification served to estimate nucleated cell counts. Assay used: immunoSEQ multiplex PCR; TCRdb lists only in-frame clones, some missing. V and J calls and clone size come straight from that table; D and trimming were deduced from the DNA. Of over 250,000 clones in the sample, 88% were seen once. From germline, CDR1 is SEHNR and CDR2 FQNEAQ (reference sequence). The CDR3 has 14 amino acids. J gave up 4 bases and V 5 bases, and 7 bases lay outside the gene matches. Material for sequencing was peripheral blood. The chain joins TRBV7-9 to TRBJ1-1; 7 positions agree with TRBD1. This TCR was recovered from a man aged 60 to 69 who had recovered from COVID-19. The CDR3 nucleotides read TGTGCCAGCAGCACCTCAGGGGGGAGCACTGAAGCTTTCTTT. This sequence encodes CASSTSGGSTEAFF.